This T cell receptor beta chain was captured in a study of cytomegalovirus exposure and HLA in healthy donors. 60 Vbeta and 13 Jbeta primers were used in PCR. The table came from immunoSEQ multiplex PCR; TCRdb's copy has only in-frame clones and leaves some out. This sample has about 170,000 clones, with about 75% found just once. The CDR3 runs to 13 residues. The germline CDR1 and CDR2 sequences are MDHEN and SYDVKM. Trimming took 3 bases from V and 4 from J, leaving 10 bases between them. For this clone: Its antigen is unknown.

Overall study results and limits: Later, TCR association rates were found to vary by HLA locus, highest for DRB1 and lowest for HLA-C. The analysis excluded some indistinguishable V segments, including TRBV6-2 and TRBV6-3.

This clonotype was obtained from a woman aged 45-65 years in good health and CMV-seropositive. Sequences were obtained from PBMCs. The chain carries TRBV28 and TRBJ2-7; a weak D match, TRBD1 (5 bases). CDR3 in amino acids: CASSLTEKYEQYF. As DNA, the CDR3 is TGTGCCAGCAGTTTGACAGAGAAGTACGAGCAGTACTTC.